This entry lists 24 T cell receptor beta chains sequenced from one sample in a study of PD-1 blockade in classical Hodgkin lymphoma. The assay was immunoSEQ multiplex PCR, and TCRdb's table has in-frame clones only and misses some. The sample consists of over 25,000 clones, 70% to 80% of them appearing once. Time point in this sample: cycle 4 day 1 (C4D1), after more than 5 weeks of nivolumab. In every patient, relapse followed autologous stem cell transplantation, while exposure to brentuximab vedotin differed. Sequenced material: peripheral blood mononuclear cells (PBMCs), taken before the fourth cycle of nivolumab. Receptor source: a human donor with classical Hodgkin lymphoma.

This rearrangement joins TRBV4-3 to TRBJ1-4, with D unresolved. In germline, CDR1 is LGHNA, CDR2 YSLEER. There are 14 residues in the CDR3. V lost 4 bases and J 2 bases, leaving 8 bases between the germline ends. CDR3 amino acids: CASSPQATNEKLFF. CDR3 DNA sequence: TGCGCCAGCAGCCCCCAGGCGACTAATGAAAAACTGTTTTTT.

The rearrangement links TRBV5-8 to TRBJ2-7; the D is unclear. The CDR3 is 14 amino acids. The germline V gene has CDR1 SGHTS and CDR2 YDEGEE. V lost 0 bases and J lost 1, with 8 bases in between. Here the CDR3 DNA reads TGTGCCAGCAGCTTGGATATATCTTCCTACGAGCAGTACTTC. Encoded protein: CASSLDISSYEQYF. The whole variable domain, filled in from reference TRBV5-8 and TRBJ2-7, reads EAGVTQSPTHLIKTRGQQATLRCSPISGHTSVYWYQQALGLGLQFLLWYDEGEERNRGNFPPRFSGRQFPNYSSELNVNALELEDSALYLCASSLDISSYEQYFGPGTRLTVT.

The V call is TRBV6-5, the J call TRBJ1-1; no reliable D call. V was cut by 6 bases and J by 6 bases, with 11 bases left in between. The CDR3 contains 12 residues. CDR1 is MNHEY, CDR2 SVGAGI, per germline. The CDR3 DNA follows: TGTGCCAGCAGGCCGGGAGGCTCTGAAGCTTTCTTT. It encodes CASRPGGSEAFF.

This clone is labeled medium-sized. This chain joins TRBV7-9 and TRBJ1-6, with TRBD1 matching 7 bases. CDR1 and CDR2 from the germline V gene are SEHNR and FQNEAQ (reference sequence). The CDR3 consists of 13 residues. After removal of 5 bases from V and 13 bases from J, the junction contained 8 bases not matched to a gene. CDR3: CASSDTGVAPLHF. The CDR3 nucleotides read TGTGCCAGCAGCGACACAGGGGTCGCGCCCCTCCACTTT. The full variable domain, its missing parts supplied by reference TRBV7-9 and TRBJ1-6, is DTGVSQNPRHKITKRGQNVTFRCDPISEHNRLYWYRQTLGQGPEFLTYFQNEAQLEKSRLLSDRFSAERPKGSFSTLEIQRTEQGDSAMYLCASSDTGVAPLHFGNGTRLTVT.

The chain carries TRBV19 and TRBJ2-7, with 8 positions matching TRBD2. This CDR3 contains 14 residues. The germline gives CDR1 LNHDA, CDR2 SQIVND (reference sequence). The ends lost 6 bases at V and 3 bases at J; junction bases unmatched: 7. The DNA for the CDR3 is TGTGCCAGTAGGAGCACTAGCGGTTACTACGAGCAGTACTTC. Protein product: CASRSTSGYYEQYF.

The chain carries TRBV30 and TRBJ1-6; 8 bases line up with TRBD1. This CDR3 has 15 residues. Germline V gene sequence: CDR1 GTSNPN, CDR2 SVGIG (reference sequence). V shed 7 bases, J shed 7 bases, and the junction held 12 bases outside the gene matches. CDR3 nucleotides: TGTGCCTACCGTAGGGGGCGACAGGGGAATTCACCCCTCCACTTT. Protein sequence: CAYRRGRQGNSPLHF.

V usage is TRBV15 and J usage is TRBJ2-3; unclear D gene. The CDR3 is 14 residues long. V was trimmed by 1 base and J by 7 bases, leaving 12 bases between them. Germline lookup yields CDR1 LNHNV and CDR2 YYDKDF (reference sequence). The CDR3 reads CATSRVSTDHTQYF. DNA for the CDR3: TGTGCCACCAGCAGAGTATCAACAGACCATACGCAGTATTTT.

Turning to this clone: Other DNA sequences in the sample encode the same CDR3. The chain's CDR3 is CASSLSGAVQETQYF. The CDR3 DNA follows: TGTGCCAGCAGCTTATCAGGCGCGGTCCAAGAGACCCAGTACTTC. The chain joins TRBV7-2 to TRBJ2-5, with D uncertain. V gave up 2 bases and J gave up 1 base, with 11 bases separating them. This CDR3 has 15 amino acids. Germline V gene lookup returns CDR1 SGHTA and CDR2 FQGNSA.

The V gene is TRBV5-6, the J gene TRBJ2-5; D may match TRBD1 or TRBD2 (5 bases each). The CDR3 spans 13 residues. Between the trimmed V and J ends, which lost 7 bases and 5 bases, there was a span of 15 bases. Germline CDR1 is SGHDT and CDR2 is YYEEEE. Here the CDR3 reads CASGTPGRETQYF. The DNA for the CDR3 is TGTGCCAGCGGCACCCCGGGACGGGAGACCCAGTACTTC.

Comment on this clone: This sample also contains other DNA sequences that code for the same CDR3. V and J are TRBV9 and TRBJ2-3; the match to TRBD2 covers 10 bases. Germline V gene data show CDR1 as SGDLS and CDR2 as YYNGEE. V lost 4 bases and J lost 6; bases outside the gene matches: 8. The CDR3 runs 15 residues. DNA of the CDR3: TGTGCCAGCAGCCTCCGACTAGCGGGTGGGGATACGCAGTATTTT. Translating it yields CASSLRLAGGDTQYF.

There are a few counts of this clone. The chain carries TRBV9 and TRBJ1-6; no firm D call. Germline CDR1 SGDLS, CDR2 YYNGEE. Trimming left V 0 bases short and J 5 bases short, with 12 bases between. CDR3 length equals 16 residues. CDR3 DNA sequence: TGTGCCAGCAGCGTAGGAGGAGGACCCAATAATTCACCCCTCCACTTT. Amino acid sequence: CASSVGGGPNNSPLHF.

The table lists this clone with a few counts. The chain combines TRBV10-3 with TRBJ1-6, with D perhaps matching TRBD1 (6 bases). From germline, CDR1 is ENHRY and CDR2 SYGVKD. The CDR3 loop spans 14 amino acids. Trimming cost V 0 bases and J 10 bases, with 10 bases left between them. CDR3 region: CAISESRGLSPLHF. CDR3 DNA: TGTGCCATCAGTGAGTCGAGGGGGTTGTCACCCCTCCACTTT.

The J gene is TRBJ2-7, the V gene TRBV5-1, with 7 bases identical to TRBD1. This CDR3 contains 15 residues. Unmatched junction bases numbered 5, after V lost 0 bases and J lost 2 bases. Germline CDR1 SGHRS, CDR2 YFSETQ. The CDR3, as DNA: TGCGCCAGCAGCTTGGTCGGGACAGTTGCCTACGAGCAGTACTTC. As protein: CASSLVGTVAYEQYF.

The J gene is TRBJ1-2, the V gene TRBV5-6, with D tentatively TRBD1 (5 bases). The CDR3 has 13 residues. Germline V gives CDR1 SGHDT, CDR2 YYEEEE. Trimming cost V 7 bases and J 10 bases, with 20 bases left between them. CDR3 amino acids: CASHLDSGTFYTF. In DNA form, the CDR3 reads TGTGCCAGCCATCTAGACAGCGGAACCTTCTACACCTTC.

V gene TRBV19 combines with J gene TRBJ1-5; D not resolved. From germline, CDR1 is LNHDA and CDR2 SQIVND (reference sequence). V lost 7 bases and J lost 5, with 12 bases in between. The CDR3 is 13 amino acids. As DNA, the CDR3 is TGTGCCAGTACCTCATGGGGTGATCAGCCCCAGCATTTT. Translation gives CASTSWGDQPQHF.

This clone was picked up a small number of times. The chain carries TRBV6-4 and TRBJ2-2; 9 nucleotides line up with TRBD1. Germline CDR1 MRHNA, CDR2 SNTAGT. CDR3 length: 17 residues. V trimming: 5 bases; J trimming: 0 bases; junction bases outside the gene matches: 7. CDR3 residues: CASSRYGTGSNTGELFF. The DNA of the CDR3 is TGTGCCAGCAGTCGTTATGGGACAGGGTCGAACACCGGGGAGCTGTTTTTT.

Only a few counts were recorded for this clone. The chain links TRBV6-6 to TRBJ2-2, with D possibly being TRBD1 or TRBD2 (5 bases each). The germline gives CDR1 MNHNY, CDR2 SVGAGI (reference sequence). The CDR3 is 14 residues long. V lost 2 bases to trimming and J lost 1 base, with 5 bases between them. The CDR3 region is CASSYGGNTGELFF. CDR3 sequence (DNA): TGTGCCAGCAGTTACGGGGGGAACACCGGGGAGCTGTTTTTT.

This rearrangement joins TRBV4-3 to TRBJ2-7; D assignment may be TRBD1 or TRBD2 (5 bases each). Germline values: CDR1 LGHNA, CDR2 YSLEER. The CDR3 is 15 amino acids. Trimming took off 0 bases at V and 4 bases at J, with 13 bases between the two ends. CDR3: CASSQDRTGPYEQYF. CDR3 nucleotides: TGCGCCAGCAGCCAAGATAGAACGGGACCATACGAGCAGTACTTC.

The chain couples TRBV7-2 to TRBJ1-2, with 9 bases that match TRBD1. The CDR3 loop spans 17 amino acids. The V and J ends lost 1 base and 2 bases, in that order; junction bases with no gene match: 8. CDR1 is SGHTA and CDR2 is FQGNSA in the germline V gene. The CDR3 nucleotides are TGTGCCAGCAGCTTAGTAGGGAGGGACAGGGTGAACTATGGCTACACCTTC. Protein product: CASSLVGRDRVNYGYTF. Full variable domain (missing parts from reference TRBV7-2 and TRBJ1-2): GAGVSQSPSNKVTEKGKDVELRCDPISGHTALYWYRQSLGQGLEFLIYFQGNSAPDKSGLPSDRFSAERTGGSVSTLTIQRTQQEDSAVYLCASSLVGRDRVNYGYTFGSGTRLTVV.

The chain uses TRBV28 and TRBJ2-7; no clear D gene. Germline V gives CDR1 MDHEN, CDR2 SYDVKM. Trimming shortened V by 3 bases and J by 2 bases, and 11 bases separated the two germline ends. The CDR3 is 14 amino acids. The DNA for the CDR3 is TGTGCCAGCAGTTTCGGGCTGGGTCCCTACGAGCAGTACTTC. Protein product: CASSFGLGPYEQYF.

This rearrangement joins TRBV29-1 to TRBJ1-2; no clear D gene. Germline V gene data show CDR1 as SQVTM and CDR2 as ANQGSEA. The CDR3 totals 14 residues. V gave up 3 bases and J gave up 5 bases, with 16 bases separating them. CDR3 nucleotides: TGCAGCGTTGAGCTCGGCGACAATTATTATGGCTACACCTTC. Encoded protein: CSVELGDNYYGYTF.

The chain has TRBV27 and TRBJ2-7; either TRBD1 or TRBD2 may supply D (5 bases each). This CDR3 is 13 amino acids long. CDR1 MNHEY and CDR2 SMNVEV come from the germline V gene (reference sequence). Trimming removed 3 bases from V and 2 bases from J, with 8 bases in between. The CDR3: CASSFGTAYEQYF. The CDR3, as DNA: TGTGCCAGCAGTTTTGGGACGGCCTACGAGCAGTACTTC.

The rearrangement links TRBV7-2 to TRBJ1-2; 9 positions match TRBD1. From germline, CDR1 is SGHTA and CDR2 FQGNSA. With 3 bases clipped from V and 4 bases from J, the junction kept 3 bases outside the gene matches. This CDR3 region has 14 residues. CDR3 DNA: TGTGCCAGCAGCTTGGACAGGGGTAGCTATGGCTACACCTTC. Translated: CASSLDRGSYGYTF.

The chain combines TRBV30 with TRBJ2-1; tentative D call: TRBD2 (5 bases). The germline gives CDR1 GTSNPN, CDR2 SVGIG (reference sequence). Trimming shortened V by 0 bases and J by 6 bases, and 9 bases separated the two germline ends. The CDR3 extends over 13 amino acids. DNA for the CDR3: TGTGCCTGGAGTGTCGCTAGCTTCAATGAGCAGTTCTTC. Translation: CAWSVASFNEQFF.